Shown below are 17 T cell receptor beta chains from a single sample sequenced in a study of blood T cell repertoires in COVID-19. Here immunoSEQ multiplex PCR was the method, and the copy in TCRdb shows in-frame clones only, minus some. The top ten clones hold roughly 10% of a sample with about 390,000 clones, approximately 87% of them seen once. The specimen was PBMCs or T cells enriched from blood (not recorded which). The receptors here all came from a woman between 45 and 60 years old who had recovered from COVID-19.

J is TRBJ1-1 and V is TRBV29-1; D is possibly TRBD1 (5 bases). The germline V and J ends were trimmed by 5 bases and 3 bases, with 10 bases remaining between them. The CDR3 sequence is 12 residues long. The germline CDR1 and CDR2 sequences are SQVTM and ANQGSEA. The CDR3 nucleotides are TGCAGCGTTTCTCAAGGGGACACTGAAGCTTTCTTT. Protein sequence: CSVSQGDTEAFF.

This CDR3 is CASSLGGRDTQYF. The CDR3 nucleotides are TGTGCCAGCAGCTTAGGGGGACGGGATACGCAGTATTTT. The chain couples TRBV5-4 to TRBJ2-3; possibly TRBD1 for D (6 bases). The CDR3 contains 13 residues. V lost 2 bases, J lost 6 bases, and 10 bases lay in between. Per germline, CDR1 SGHNT and CDR2 YYREEE (reference sequence).

The chain combines TRBV3-1 (or the pseudogene TRBV3-2) with TRBJ1-2; the D is unclear. V shed 4 bases and J shed 4 bases, with 13 bases lying between them. The CDR3 totals 14 residues. Germline V gene lookup returns CDR1 LGHDT and CDR2 YNNKEL (reference sequence). The CDR3 region has the DNA TGTGCCAGCAGCCCGGTCGAGGGCATCTATGGCTACACCTTC. This sequence encodes CASSPVEGIYGYTF.

V gene TRBV18 combines with J gene TRBJ1-1; D is unclear. Trimming removed 0 bases at V and 7 bases at J, with 9 bases between. Germline CDR1 reads KGHSH; CDR2 reads LQKENI. The CDR3 is 13 amino acids. This CDR3 reads CASSPPSQYEAFF. The CDR3 DNA sequence: TGTGCCAGCTCACCACCGTCACAGTATGAAGCTTTCTTT.

The chain joins TRBV16 to TRBJ1-1; 12 nucleotides line up with TRBD1. Germline-derived CDR1 and CDR2 are KGHSY and FQNENV. There are 17 residues in the CDR3. V shed 4 bases, J shed 3 bases, and the junction held 9 bases outside the gene matches. The CDR3 spells CASSRSGTGGGYTEAFF. DNA for the CDR3: TGTGCCAGCAGCCGTTCCGGGACAGGGGGCGGATACACTGAAGCTTTCTTT.

With regard to this clone: One junction end disagrees with the germline gene, perhaps due to a read error. The rearrangement joins TRBV7-7 to TRBJ2-3, with TRBD1 matching 8 bases. The V gene's germline CDR1 is SSHAT and CDR2 FNYEAQ (reference sequence). There are 14 residues in the CDR3. CDR3 in amino acids: CASSLGTGLDTQYF. CDR3 DNA: TGTGCTAGCAGCCTCGGGACAGGACTAGATACGCAGTATTTT.

V is TRBV4-1 and J is TRBJ2-3; 10 positions agree with TRBD2. Germline CDR1 reads MGHRA; CDR2 reads YSYEKL. The CDR3 runs to 18 residues. With V trimmed by 3 bases and J by 2 bases, 11 bases remained unmatched. The CDR3: CASSHFSSGGLTTDTQYF. The CDR3 DNA reads as TGCGCCAGCAGCCATTTCTCTAGCGGGGGCCTAACCACAGATACGCAGTATTTT.

The J gene is TRBJ1-6, the V gene TRBV19; the match to TRBD1 covers 7 bases. Unmatched junction bases numbered 8, after V lost 4 bases and J lost 5 bases. There are 16 residues in the CDR3. Per germline, CDR1 LNHDA and CDR2 SQIVND (reference sequence). Here the CDR3 reads CASSTFRTGDNSPLHF. DNA for the CDR3: TGTGCCAGTAGTACTTTCCGGACAGGAGATAATTCACCCCTCCACTTT.

The chain couples TRBV29-1 to TRBJ2-2; tentative D call: TRBD1 (5 bases). V dropped 7 bases and J dropped 1 base, with 10 bases sitting between them. The CDR3 covers 13 residues. CDR1 SQVTM and CDR2 ANQGSEA come from the germline V gene. The CDR3 sequence is CSARRENTGELFF. CDR3 in DNA: TGCAGCGCCCGCAGGGAGAACACCGGGGAGCTGTTTTTT.

This clone was recorded a few times. Other DNA sequences of this sample code for an identical CDR3. Here the CDR3 DNA reads TGTGCCAGCAGCCAAGATCTGGGACAGGGCTATGGCTACACCTTC. Protein product: CASSQDLGQGYGYTF. V is TRBV3-1 (or the pseudogene TRBV3-2) and J is TRBJ1-2; 9 nucleotides line up with TRBD1. J lost 4 bases, V lost 0 bases, and 3 bases had no gene match. Germline V gene data show CDR1 as LGHDT and CDR2 as YNNKEL (reference sequence). The CDR3 has 15 residues.

The V and J genes are TRBV6-1 and TRBJ1-5, with 7 bases matching TRBD1. Germline V gives CDR1 MNHNS, CDR2 SASEGT. This CDR3 has 15 residues. V trimming: 3 bases; J trimming: 4 bases; junction bases outside the gene matches: 6. In nucleotides, the CDR3 is TGTGCCAGCAGTGAGACCCGGGACAGAAATCAGCCCCAGCATTTT. Its translation is CASSETRDRNQPQHF.

The DNA for the CDR3 is TGCGCCAGCAGCACCTGGACAACTGATTTCTATGGCTACACCTTC. This encodes CASSTWTTDFYGYTF. V gene TRBV4-3 combines with J gene TRBJ1-2; possibly TRBD1 for D (5 bases). CDR3 size: 15 residues. Germline V gives CDR1 LGHNA, CDR2 YSLEER. V was cut by 5 bases and J by 4 bases, with 17 bases left in between.

This chain links TRBV6-5 with TRBJ1-6; possible D gene TRBD1, 6 bases. Between the trimmed V and J ends, which lost 7 bases and 7 bases, there was a span of 17 bases. The germline V gene has CDR1 MNHEY and CDR2 SVGAGI. This CDR3 comprises 15 residues. CDR3 coding DNA: TGTGCCAGCACCCTGACCGGGACAAGGAATTCACCCCTCCACTTT. Amino acids: CASTLTGTRNSPLHF.

V and J are TRBV27 and TRBJ2-7; possibly TRBD1 for D (6 bases). The length of the CDR3 is 18 residues. With 4 bases removed from V and 5 bases from J, the gap between germline ends came to 27 bases. CDR1 MNHEY and CDR2 SMNVEV come from the germline V gene (reference sequence). The CDR3: CASSSLLGTGVQGHEQYF. CDR3 coding DNA: TGTGCCAGCAGTTCTTTGCTTGGGACCGGAGTTCAGGGGCACGAGCAGTACTTC.

This chain connects TRBV7-8 to TRBJ2-7; 8 bases agree with TRBD1. Per germline, CDR1 SGHVS and CDR2 FQNEAQ. Trimming cost V 5 bases and J 1 base; bases outside gene matches: 13. This CDR3 has 17 residues. CDR3 in amino acids: CASSLKLRGHLSYEQYF. The DNA for the CDR3 is TGTGCCAGCAGCCTAAAACTCAGGGGGCATCTGTCCTACGAGCAGTACTTC.

The chain employs TRBV19 and TRBJ2-1; TRBD2 matches 7 bases. Germline lookup yields CDR1 LNHDA and CDR2 SQIVND (reference sequence). V shed 7 bases and J 6 bases; nucleotides not matched to a gene: 9. CDR3 length: 14 amino acids. Here the CDR3 DNA reads TGTGCCAGTACCCGGCTCGGCGGGAGCAATGAGCAGTTCTTC. Translating gives CASTRLGGSNEQFF.

The rearrangement links TRBV28 to TRBJ2-5; TRBD2 agrees at 8 bases. Unmatched junction bases numbered 5, after V lost 3 bases and J lost 2 bases. This CDR3 has 15 amino acids. The germline V gene has CDR1 MDHEN and CDR2 SYDVKM. The CDR3 coding sequence is TGTGCCAGCAGTTTTGGGGCGGGGGGACAAGAGACCCAGTACTTC. This sequence encodes CASSFGAGGQETQYF.